This T cell receptor (beta chain) was obtained from a study of CD8+ T cells in alopecia areata. Study as a whole: A regimen of oral tofacitinib, 5 to 10 mg twice daily, was given to treated patients.

In regard to this clone: Its specificity is unknown.

Study results and caveats: Just one nonresponder means the tie between baseline CD8+ expansion and response stays uncertain. Relative to normal scalp, lesional scalp, especially alopecia totalis/universalis, showed higher clonality.

Reverse transcribed after extraction, RNA yielded cDNA as the sequencing template. Only in-frame clones appear in the TCRdb table, and some are missing; sequencing was by immunoSEQ multiplex PCR. The top ten clones hold roughly a quarter of a sample with 100,000 to 140,000 clones, 84% of them seen once. The CDR3 covers 15 residues. V was cut by 0 bases and J by 6 bases, with 13 bases left in between. Germline values: CDR1 LGHNA, CDR2 YNFKEQ. Sample treatment: oral pan-JAK inhibitor, 5-10 mg twice daily. PBMCs provided sorted CD4+ and CD8+ T cells. The chain is built from TRBV4-2 and TRBJ2-3, with a weak D call TRBD2 (7 bases). The sequence came from a human donor with alopecia areata. Source: CD8+ T cells sorted from blood, taken at week 24, from a patient treated with tofacitinib. DNA of the CDR3: TGTGCCAGCAGCCAAGAGAGGGGGGGAGCGGATACGCAGTATTTT. Amino acid sequence: CASSQERGGADTQYF.